The rows below give T cell receptor beta chains drawn from one sample of a study of blood T cell repertoires in COVID-19. The data were produced by immunoSEQ multiplex PCR, yet TCRdb's version contains in-frame clones alone and is incomplete. The sample consists of some 200,000 clones, 80% of them appearing once. The sequenced sample consisted of peripheral blood. The receptors here all came from a woman aged 70-85 years with acute or convalescent COVID-19. Each CDR3 is given with its conserved first and last residue. D genes are given only for firm matches. A row's size may be missing; if present it is once, few, many or a size class.

J gene: TRBJ1-1
D gene: TRBD1
V gene: TRBV5-1
clone size: .
CDR3 protein: CASSSGQGNTEAFF
CDR3 DNA: TGCGCCAGCAGCTCAGGACAGGGCAACACTGAAGCTTTCTTT

J gene: TRBJ2-1
D gene: TRBD2
V gene: TRBV13
clone size: .
CDR3 protein: CASSSAGGPFGEQFF
CDR3 DNA: TGTGCCAGCAGCTCCGCGGGGGGGCCTTTCGGGGAGCAGTTCTTC

J gene: TRBJ1-6
D gene: .
V gene: TRBV30
clone size: .
CDR3 protein: CAWSLDSNNSPLHF
CDR3 DNA: TGTGCCTGGAGTTTGGACAGTAATAATTCACCCCTCCACTTT

J gene: TRBJ2-2
D gene: .
V gene: TRBV18
clone size: .
CDR3 protein: CASSPLFVGHQNTGELFF
CDR3 DNA: TGTGCCAGCTCACCACTTTTTGTAGGACATCAGAACACCGGGGAGCTGTTTTTT

J gene: TRBJ2-2
D gene: .
V gene: TRBV11-2
clone size: .
CDR3 protein: CASSKRDTGELFF
CDR3 DNA: TGTGCCAGCAGTAAGAGGGACACCGGGGAGCTGTTTTTT

J gene: TRBJ1-5
D gene: TRBD1
V gene: TRBV5-8
clone size: .
CDR3 protein: CASSFTGGGNQPQHF
CDR3 DNA: TGTGCCAGCAGCTTCACAGGGGGCGGCAATCAGCCCCAGCATTTT

J gene: TRBJ2-1
D gene: TRBD2
V gene: TRBV9
clone size: .
CDR3 protein: CASSVGGLADEQFF
CDR3 DNA: TGTGCCAGCAGCGTAGGAGGCCTAGCGGATGAGCAGTTCTTC

J gene: TRBJ1-4
D gene: .
V gene: TRBV4-1
clone size: .
CDR3 protein: CASSRTDSPNEKLFF
CDR3 DNA: TGCGCCAGCAGCCGAACGGACAGCCCTAATGAAAAACTGTTTTTT

J gene: TRBJ2-2
D gene: .
V gene: TRBV11-3
clone size: .
CDR3 protein: CASSLGGGNTGELFF
CDR3 DNA: TGTGCCAGCAGCTTAGGAGGAGGGAACACCGGGGAGCTGTTTTTT

J gene: TRBJ1-4
D gene: .
V gene: TRBV18
clone size: .
CDR3 protein: CASSPSAGEKLFF
CDR3 DNA: TGTGCCAGCTCACCATCTGCAGGAGAAAAACTGTTTTTT

J gene: TRBJ2-1
D gene: TRBD2
V gene: TRBV24-1
clone size: .
CDR3 protein: CATSAHLALAGEQFF
CDR3 DNA: TGTGCCACCAGTGCCCATCTCGCGCTAGCGGGGGAACAGTTCTTC

J gene: TRBJ2-3
D gene: .
V gene: TRBV24-1
clone size: .
CDR3 protein: CATSYAGNTDTQYF
CDR3 DNA: TGTGCCACCAGTTACGCGGGCAACACAGATACGCAGTATTTT

J gene: TRBJ1-2
D gene: .
V gene: TRBV2
clone size: few
CDR3 protein: CASSRTALGYYGYTF
CDR3 DNA: TGTGCCAGCAGTCGGACAGCCCTAGGGTACTATGGCTACACCTTC

J gene: TRBJ1-2
D gene: .
V gene: TRBV5-6
clone size: .
CDR3 protein: CASSRDLSYTF
CDR3 DNA: TGTGCCAGCAGCAGGGACTTGAGCTACACCTTC

J gene: TRBJ1-6
D gene: TRBD1
V gene: TRBV19
clone size: few
CDR3 protein: CASTRGDRDNSPLHF
CDR3 DNA: TGTGCCAGCACCCGAGGAGACAGGGACAATTCACCCCTCCACTTT

J gene: TRBJ1-2
D gene: TRBD1
V gene: TRBV19
clone size: .
CDR3 protein: CASSSRQGASGYTF
CDR3 DNA: TGTGCCAGTAGCTCCCGACAGGGGGCGAGCGGCTACACCTTC

J gene: TRBJ2-2
D gene: TRBD1
V gene: TRBV28
clone size: .
CDR3 protein: CASRRSGTVSELFF
CDR3 DNA: TGTGCCAGCAGACGGTCCGGGACAGTGTCGGAGCTGTTTTTT

J gene: TRBJ2-7
D gene: .
V gene: TRBV5-1
clone size: .
CDR3 protein: CASRPGEFPGEQYF
CDR3 DNA: TGCGCCAGCAGGCCGGGGGAGTTTCCCGGCGAGCAGTACTTC

J gene: TRBJ2-1
D gene: .
V gene: TRBV10-3
clone size: .
CDR3 protein: CAISESWGPSYNEQFF
CDR3 DNA: TGTGCCATCAGTGAGTCATGGGGCCCCTCCTACAATGAGCAGTTCTTC

J gene: TRBJ1-6
D gene: .
V gene: TRBV7-2
clone size: .
CDR3 protein: CASSLMARGMFNSPLHF
CDR3 DNA: TGTGCCAGCAGCTTAATGGCCAGGGGTATGTTTAATTCACCCCTCCACTTT

J gene: TRBJ2-1
D gene: TRBD2
V gene: TRBV11-2
clone size: .
CDR3 protein: CASSFMASGSYNEQFF
CDR3 DNA: TGTGCCAGCAGCTTTATGGCTAGCGGTTCCTACAATGAGCAGTTCTTC

J gene: TRBJ1-1
D gene: .
V gene: TRBV10-1
clone size: few
CDR3 protein: CASSQQLNTEAFF
CDR3 DNA: TGCGCCAGCAGTCAACAGTTGAACACTGAAGCTTTCTTT

J gene: TRBJ2-7
D gene: .
V gene: TRBV12-3/TRBV12-4
clone size: once
CDR3 protein: CASSSVGYEQYF
CDR3 DNA: TGTGCCAGCAGTTCAGTTGGCTACGAGCAGTACTTC

J gene: TRBJ2-1
D gene: TRBD2
V gene: TRBV6-2/TRBV6-3
clone size: .
CDR3 protein: CASSYRGGYNDEQFF
CDR3 DNA: TGTGCCAGCAGTTACCGCGGGGGTTATAACGATGAGCAGTTCTTC

J gene: TRBJ2-7
D gene: .
V gene: TRBV2
clone size: .
CDR3 protein: CASSEVGGRGYEQYF
CDR3 DNA: TGTGCCAGCAGTGAAGTCGGGGGCAGGGGGTACGAGCAGTACTTC

J gene: TRBJ2-1
D gene: TRBD2
V gene: TRBV7-8
clone size: .
CDR3 protein: CASSLPPGGAVGEQFF
CDR3 DNA: TGTGCCAGCAGCTTACCGCCCGGGGGGGCCGTTGGGGAGCAGTTCTTC

J gene: TRBJ2-7
D gene: TRBD1
V gene: TRBV5-1
clone size: .
CDR3 protein: CASSSLKTGGLYEQYF
CDR3 DNA: TGCGCCAGCAGCTCACTTAAAACAGGGGGCCTCTACGAGCAGTACTTC

J gene: TRBJ2-4
D gene: TRBD2
V gene: TRBV2
clone size: .
CDR3 protein: CASSLPGLAGSMTAKNIQYF
CDR3 DNA: TGTGCCAGCAGTCTACCGGGACTAGCGGGGAGCATGACGGCCAAAAACATTCAGTACTTC

J gene: TRBJ2-3
D gene: .
V gene: TRBV2
clone size: .
CDR3 protein: CASGQPGGDTQYF
CDR3 DNA: TGTGCCAGCGGACAGCCGGGAGGAGATACGCAGTATTTT

J gene: TRBJ2-7
D gene: .
V gene: TRBV11-2
clone size: .
CDR3 protein: CASSSPSAGAYEQYF
CDR3 DNA: TGTGCCAGCAGCTCCCCCAGCGCGGGCGCCTACGAGCAGTACTTC

J gene: TRBJ2-2
D gene: .
V gene: TRBV7-7
clone size: .
CDR3 protein: CASSLSVVAAAGELFF
CDR3 DNA: TGTGCCAGCAGCTTATCTGTCGTGGCGGCGGCCGGGGAGCTGTTTTTT

J gene: TRBJ2-2
D gene: .
V gene: TRBV2
clone size: .
CDR3 protein: CASLSRVGGTGELFF
CDR3 DNA: TGTGCCAGCCTCTCCAGGGTTGGTGGCACCGGGGAGCTGTTTTTT

J gene: TRBJ2-1
D gene: .
V gene: TRBV4-2
clone size: .
CDR3 protein: CASSEPPGISVDEQFF
CDR3 DNA: TGTGCCAGCAGCGAGCCGCCAGGGATATCGGTCGATGAGCAGTTCTTC

J gene: TRBJ2-1
D gene: TRBD1
V gene: TRBV7-9
clone size: few
CDR3 protein: CASSPTGQGYNEQFF
CDR3 DNA: TGTGCCAGCAGCCCGACGGGACAGGGCTACAATGAGCAGTTCTTC

J gene: TRBJ1-2
D gene: .
V gene: TRBV29-1
clone size: .
CDR3 protein: CSVDNRGIGGYTF
CDR3 DNA: TGCAGCGTTGACAACCGGGGGATAGGTGGCTACACCTTC

J gene: TRBJ2-2
D gene: .
V gene: TRBV6-6
clone size: .
CDR3 protein: CASRPIAGELFF
CDR3 DNA: TGTGCCAGCAGACCTATTGCCGGGGAGCTGTTTTTT

J gene: TRBJ2-7
D gene: TRBD1
V gene: TRBV5-8
clone size: .
CDR3 protein: CASLTLRTGANEQYF
CDR3 DNA: TGTGCCAGCCTGACGTTGAGGACAGGGGCCAACGAGCAGTACTTC

J gene: TRBJ2-3
D gene: .
V gene: TRBV7-2
clone size: once
CDR3 protein: CASSRDSYTQYF
CDR3 DNA: TGTGCCAGCAGTCGGGACTCATATACGCAGTATTTT

J gene: TRBJ2-3
D gene: TRBD2
V gene: TRBV9
clone size: .
CDR3 protein: CASSPPGRGVNTQYF
CDR3 DNA: TGTGCCAGCAGCCCTCCAGGGAGGGGAGTGAATACGCAGTATTTT

J gene: TRBJ1-2
D gene: .
V gene: TRBV19
clone size: .
CDR3 protein: CATTGGPSGYTF
CDR3 DNA: TGTGCCACCACGGGGGGTCCGAGTGGCTACACCTTC

J gene: TRBJ2-1
D gene: TRBD1
V gene: TRBV7-3
clone size: .
CDR3 protein: CASSLQGAYNEQFF
CDR3 DNA: TGTGCCAGCAGCTTACAGGGGGCGTACAATGAGCAGTTCTTC

J gene: TRBJ2-3
D gene: .
V gene: TRBV29-1
clone size: .
CDR3 protein: CSVEDLGRRVTQYF
CDR3 DNA: TGCAGCGTTGAAGATCTGGGTAGGAGAGTTACGCAGTATTTT

J gene: TRBJ1-1
D gene: .
V gene: TRBV29-1
clone size: .
CDR3 protein: CSVQASNTEAFF
CDR3 DNA: TGCAGCGTCCAGGCCTCGAACACTGAAGCTTTCTTT

J gene: TRBJ2-5
D gene: TRBD2
V gene: TRBV7-9
clone size: .
CDR3 protein: CASSLSGGDETQYF
CDR3 DNA: TGTGCCAGCAGCTTAAGCGGGGGAGACGAGACCCAGTACTTC

J gene: TRBJ1-1
D gene: .
V gene: TRBV12-3/TRBV12-4
clone size: .
CDR3 protein: CASKRTELEAFF
CDR3 DNA: TGTGCCAGCAAAAGAACAGAACTTGAAGCTTTCTTT

J gene: TRBJ1-2
D gene: TRBD1
V gene: TRBV9
clone size: .
CDR3 protein: CASSELGQANYGYTF
CDR3 DNA: TGTGCCAGCAGCGAATTAGGACAGGCTAACTATGGCTACACCTTC

J gene: TRBJ1-2
D gene: .
V gene: TRBV5-4
clone size: .
CDR3 protein: CASSSSGGLGVIRSTF
CDR3 DNA: TGTGCCAGCAGTTCATCAGGAGGGCTCGGGGTAATCCGGAGCACCTTC

J gene: TRBJ1-2
D gene: .
V gene: TRBV6-4
clone size: .
CDR3 protein: CASSDGGNYGYTF
CDR3 DNA: TGTGCCAGCAGTGACGGGGGGAACTATGGCTACACCTTC

J gene: TRBJ2-7
D gene: .
V gene: TRBV20-1
clone size: .
CDR3 protein: CSASIQGISYEQYF
CDR3 DNA: TGCAGTGCTAGTATCCAGGGGATCTCCTACGAGCAGTACTTC

J gene: TRBJ1-5
D gene: .
V gene: TRBV19
clone size: .
CDR3 protein: CASSSFDRANQPQHF
CDR3 DNA: TGTGCCAGTAGTTCTTTCGACCGAGCGAATCAGCCCCAGCATTTT

J gene: TRBJ1-4
D gene: .
V gene: TRBV7-6
clone size: .
CDR3 protein: CASSGGSEKLFF
CDR3 DNA: TGTGCCAGCAGCGGAGGGAGTGAAAAACTGTTTTTT

J gene: TRBJ2-1
D gene: TRBD2
V gene: TRBV7-2
clone size: .
CDR3 protein: CASSFSGGSNNEQFF
CDR3 DNA: TGTGCCAGCAGCTTTAGCGGGGGCTCAAACAATGAGCAGTTCTTC

J gene: TRBJ2-1
D gene: TRBD2
V gene: TRBV7-2
clone size: once
CDR3 protein: CASSTQWGTSGVEQFF
CDR3 DNA: TGTGCCAGCAGCACGCAGTGGGGGACTAGCGGGGTGGAGCAGTTCTTC

J gene: TRBJ1-4
D gene: .
V gene: TRBV12-3/TRBV12-4
clone size: .
CDR3 protein: CASSYEGELFF
CDR3 DNA: TGTGCCAGCAGCTACGAGGGGGAACTGTTTTTT